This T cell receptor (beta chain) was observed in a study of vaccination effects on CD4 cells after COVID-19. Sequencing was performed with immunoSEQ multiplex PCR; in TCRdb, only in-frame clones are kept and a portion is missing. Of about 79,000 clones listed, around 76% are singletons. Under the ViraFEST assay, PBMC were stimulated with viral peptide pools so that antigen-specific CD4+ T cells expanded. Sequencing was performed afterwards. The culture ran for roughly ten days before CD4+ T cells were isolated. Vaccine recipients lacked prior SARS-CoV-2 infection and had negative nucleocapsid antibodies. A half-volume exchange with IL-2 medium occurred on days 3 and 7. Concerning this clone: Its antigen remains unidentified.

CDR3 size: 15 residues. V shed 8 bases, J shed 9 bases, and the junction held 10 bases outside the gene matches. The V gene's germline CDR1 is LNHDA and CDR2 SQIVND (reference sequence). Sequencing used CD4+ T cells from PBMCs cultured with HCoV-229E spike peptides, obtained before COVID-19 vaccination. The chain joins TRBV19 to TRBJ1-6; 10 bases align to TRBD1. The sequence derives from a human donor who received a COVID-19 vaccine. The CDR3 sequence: CASADSGQGTSPLHF. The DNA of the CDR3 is TGTGCCAGTGCCGATTCGGGACAGGGGACTTCACCCCTCCACTTT.